By its share, the clone carrying this TCR beta chain is medium-sized. Its antigen remains unidentified. This record comes from a study of molecular identifiers for immune sequencing clone quantification. Listed TCR primers and previously described methods were used for bulk TCR libraries. TCRdb re-called the PCR reads through MiXCR, storing one row per CDR3 protein. The sample includes about 12,000 distinct CDR3 sequences, approximately 15% of them seen just once. Study-wide results and caveats: In naive cells, under 1% of molecules belonged to clones above 20 RNA copies, against over 98% in effector cells.

RNA fractions of 10%, 30% or 50% and about 19,000 to 1,000,000 sorted cells were the source of naive CD8 libraries. Naive CD8 T cells underwent sorting with the CD8+CD4-CCR7+CD45RA+ definition. V was pared by 8 bases and J by 0 bases, with 15 bases of the junction left unmatched. CDR3 length: 18 residues. Germline V gives CDR1 MNHEY, CDR2 SVGAGI. This chain joins TRBV6-5 and TRBJ2-3, with TRBD1 matching over 9 bases. The sequenced sample consisted of naive CD8+ T cells from blood, with Jurkat cell RNA spiked in. Subset of the sample: FACS-sorted CD8+CD4-CCR7+CD45RA+ naive T cells. The receptor was isolated from a human donor in good health. Some libraries in this study had Jurkat cell RNA spiked in. The CDR3, as DNA: TGTGCCAGCGGAGCCATACTAATACAGGGGGCAAGCACAGATACGCAGTATTTT. Protein sequence: CASGAILIQGASTDTQYF.